A single T cell receptor beta chain is shown here with its context. Antigen specificity is unknown. These data belong to a study of cytomegalovirus exposure and HLA in healthy donors. Study-level information: From HLA-typed donors, an early data release held tens of millions of unique TCRs.

PCR amplification relied on 60 Vbeta primers (plus 13 Jbeta primers). Profiling relied on immunoSEQ multiplex PCR, and the TCRdb table lists in-frame clones only, not all of them. The data hold 150,000 to 200,000 clones, with 85% observed a single time. Trimming shortened V by 4 bases and J by 6 bases, and 6 bases separated the two germline ends. Germline CDR1 is LNHDA and CDR2 is SQIVND (reference sequence). CDR3 length: 12 residues. Study-level points and caveats: Three CMV-associated chains were confirmed in vitro to be specific for CMV antigens. The authors later found most CMV-associated TCR beta chains appeared HLA-restricted.

The sequence derives from a man between 18 and 35 years old in good health and CMV-seropositive. Sequencing input: PBMCs. The rearrangement links TRBV19 to TRBJ1-4, with D unresolved. The CDR3 sequence: CASSTLDEKLFF. CDR3 DNA sequence: TGTGCCAGTAGTACTCTTGATGAAAAACTGTTTTTT.